This T cell receptor beta chain was sequenced during a study of blood T cell repertoires in COVID-19. Whole-study context: Acute and convalescent COVID-19 specimens originated in the United States, Italy and Spain. PBMCs, B-cell-depleted T cells, or T cells provided the cDNA or gDNA that made up the material.

As processed by the authors: Amplification from reference gene primers served as the basis for estimated nucleated cell counts. This table comes from immunoSEQ multiplex PCR, and its TCRdb copy is limited to in-frame clones, with some not included. V and J calls and clone size come straight from that table; D and trimming were deduced from the DNA. The sample lists 250,000 to 300,000 clones, 80% to 90% occurring once. The germline V gene has CDR1 SGHTA and CDR2 FQGTGA. Trimming took 5 bases from V and 4 from J; bases not matched to a gene: 8. The CDR3 sequence is 16 residues long. The material sequenced was peripheral blood. The source is a man older than 75 with acute or convalescent COVID-19. V usage is TRBV7-3 and J usage is TRBJ2-1; 10 bases map to TRBD2. The CDR3 nucleotides are TGTGCCAGCAGCCCTGGACTAGCGGTTGTTTACAATGAGCAGTTCTTC. Protein product: CASSPGLAVVYNEQFF.